This entry concerns a single TCR beta chain. Authors' analysis steps: Reference gene primer amplification in the assay estimated nucleated cell counts. Only in-frame clones appear in the TCRdb table, and some are missing; sequencing was by immunoSEQ multiplex PCR. The DNA gave D and trimming, while V, J and clone size come from that table. The profile covers 95,000 to 100,000 clones, with roughly nine tenths appearing a single time and 17% taken by the ten largest. This sample was taken from a study of blood T cell repertoires in COVID-19. Study background: COVID-19 samples, acute and convalescent, were from the United States, Italy and Spain. The cDNA or gDNA used as material had been derived from T cells, B-cell-depleted T cells, or PBMCs.

CDR3 size: 14 residues. Trimming removed 7 bases from V and 6 bases from J, with 16 bases in between. Germline V CDR1 and CDR2: LNHDA, SQIVND (reference sequence). The TCR originated in a man aged 50 to 59 with acute or convalescent COVID-19. The sample comprised peripheral blood. The chain employs TRBV19 and TRBJ2-1, with TRBD1 as a possible D gene (6 bases). CDR3 nucleotide sequence: TGTGCCAGTAATGGGCCCATCAGGGGCAATGAGCAGTTCTTC. Protein: CASNGPIRGNEQFF.